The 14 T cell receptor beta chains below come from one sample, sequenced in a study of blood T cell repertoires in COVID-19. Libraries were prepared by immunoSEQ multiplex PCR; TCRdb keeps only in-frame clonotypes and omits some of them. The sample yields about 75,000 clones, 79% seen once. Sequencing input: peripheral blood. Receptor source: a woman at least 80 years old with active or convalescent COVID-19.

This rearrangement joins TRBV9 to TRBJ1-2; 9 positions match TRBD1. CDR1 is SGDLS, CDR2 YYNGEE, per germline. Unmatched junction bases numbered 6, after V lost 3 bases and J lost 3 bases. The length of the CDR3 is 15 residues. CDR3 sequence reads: CASSENRGRDYGYTF. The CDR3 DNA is TGTGCCAGCAGCGAAAACAGGGGGCGCGACTATGGCTACACCTTC.

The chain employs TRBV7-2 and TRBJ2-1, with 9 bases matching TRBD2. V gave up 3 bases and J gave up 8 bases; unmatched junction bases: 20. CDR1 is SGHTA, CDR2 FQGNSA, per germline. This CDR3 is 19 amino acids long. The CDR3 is CASSFRGIEVAGDIDEQFF. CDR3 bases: TGTGCCAGCAGCTTCAGGGGGATCGAAGTAGCGGGAGATATCGATGAGCAGTTCTTC.

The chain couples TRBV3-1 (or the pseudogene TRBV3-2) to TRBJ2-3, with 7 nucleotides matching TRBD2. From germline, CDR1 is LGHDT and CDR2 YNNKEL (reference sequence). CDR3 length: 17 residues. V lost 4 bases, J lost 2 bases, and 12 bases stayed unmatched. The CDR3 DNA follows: TGTGCCAGCAGCCGGGGTTTGAGGGAGGGTTTCACAGATACGCAGTATTTT. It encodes CASSRGLREGFTDTQYF.

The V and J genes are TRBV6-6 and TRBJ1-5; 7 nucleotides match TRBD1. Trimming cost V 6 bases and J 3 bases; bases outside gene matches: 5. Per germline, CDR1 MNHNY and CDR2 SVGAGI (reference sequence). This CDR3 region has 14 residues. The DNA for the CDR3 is TGTGCCAGCAGAGGACAGGAGGACAATCAGCCCCAGCATTTT. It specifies CASRGQEDNQPQHF.

The DNA of the CDR3 is TGTGCCAGCAGCTTCGGACAGGGAAAAAACATTCAGTACTTC. Amino acids: CASSFGQGKNIQYF. The J gene is TRBJ2-4, the V gene TRBV9; TRBD1 matches at 8 bases. Per the germline V gene, CDR1 is SGDLS and CDR2 is YYNGEE. The V and J ends lost 4 bases and 4 bases, in that order; junction bases with no gene match: 4. The CDR3 loop spans 14 amino acids.

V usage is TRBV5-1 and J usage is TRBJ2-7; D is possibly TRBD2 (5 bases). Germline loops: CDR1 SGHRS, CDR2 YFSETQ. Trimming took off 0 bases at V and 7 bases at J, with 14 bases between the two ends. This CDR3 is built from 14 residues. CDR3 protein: CASSLEMGWREQYF. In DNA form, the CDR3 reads TGCGCCAGCAGCTTGGAGATGGGGTGGAGGGAGCAGTACTTC.

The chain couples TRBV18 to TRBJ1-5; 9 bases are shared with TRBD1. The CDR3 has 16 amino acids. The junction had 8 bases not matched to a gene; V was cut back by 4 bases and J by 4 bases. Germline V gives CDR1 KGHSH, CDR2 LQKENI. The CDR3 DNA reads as TGTGCCAGCTCACAAGTGACCGGGACAGGGAATCAGCCCCAGCATTTT. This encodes CASSQVTGTGNQPQHF.

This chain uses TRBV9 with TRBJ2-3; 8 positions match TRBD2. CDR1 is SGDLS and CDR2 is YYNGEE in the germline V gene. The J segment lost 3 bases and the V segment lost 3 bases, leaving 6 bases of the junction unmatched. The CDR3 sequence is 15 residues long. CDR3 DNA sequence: TGTGCCAGCAGCGCCGCGGGGGGTCATACAGATACGCAGTATTTT. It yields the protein CASSAAGGHTDTQYF.

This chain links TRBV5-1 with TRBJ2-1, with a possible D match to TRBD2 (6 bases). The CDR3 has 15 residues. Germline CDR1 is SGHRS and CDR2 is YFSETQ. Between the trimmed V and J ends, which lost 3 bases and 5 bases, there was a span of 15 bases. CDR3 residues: CASSSRDFRNNEQFF. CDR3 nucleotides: TGCGCCAGCAGCTCCCGGGACTTTCGGAACAATGAGCAGTTCTTC.

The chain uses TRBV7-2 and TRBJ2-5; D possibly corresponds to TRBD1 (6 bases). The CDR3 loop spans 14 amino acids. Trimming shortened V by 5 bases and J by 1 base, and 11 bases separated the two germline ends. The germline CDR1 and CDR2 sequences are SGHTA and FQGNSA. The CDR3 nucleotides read TGTGCCAGCAGCCGGACAGTTATCCAAGAGACCCAGTACTTC. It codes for CASSRTVIQETQYF.

The CDR3 sequence: CAWSVGRRAGELFF. The CDR3 DNA sequence: TGTGCCTGGAGTGTTGGCCGGAGGGCCGGGGAGCTGTTTTTT. The V call is TRBV30, the J call TRBJ2-2; D is possibly TRBD2 (6 bases). This CDR3 comprises 14 residues. Germline lookup yields CDR1 GTSNPN and CDR2 SVGIG (reference sequence). Trimming shortened V by 0 bases and J by 6 bases, and 11 bases separated the two germline ends.

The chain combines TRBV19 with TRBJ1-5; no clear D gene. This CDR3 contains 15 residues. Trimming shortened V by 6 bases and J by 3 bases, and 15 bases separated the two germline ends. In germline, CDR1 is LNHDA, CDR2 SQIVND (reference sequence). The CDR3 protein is CASRAGTAANQPQHF. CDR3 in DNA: TGTGCCAGTAGGGCGGGAACAGCGGCCAATCAGCCCCAGCATTTT.

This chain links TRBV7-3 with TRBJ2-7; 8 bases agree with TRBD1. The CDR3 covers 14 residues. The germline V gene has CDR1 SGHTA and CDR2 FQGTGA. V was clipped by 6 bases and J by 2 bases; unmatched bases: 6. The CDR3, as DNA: TGTGCCAGCAGTAGAGGACAGGGCACCTACGAGCAGTACTTC. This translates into CASSRGQGTYEQYF.

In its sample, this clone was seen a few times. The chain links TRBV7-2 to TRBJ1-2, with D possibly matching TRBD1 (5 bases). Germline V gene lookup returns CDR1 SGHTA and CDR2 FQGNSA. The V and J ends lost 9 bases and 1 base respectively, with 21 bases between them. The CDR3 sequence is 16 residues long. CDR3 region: CASRRGGSIVNYGYTF. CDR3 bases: TGTGCCAGTCGCCGGGGGGGTAGTATTGTTAACTATGGCTACACCTTC.